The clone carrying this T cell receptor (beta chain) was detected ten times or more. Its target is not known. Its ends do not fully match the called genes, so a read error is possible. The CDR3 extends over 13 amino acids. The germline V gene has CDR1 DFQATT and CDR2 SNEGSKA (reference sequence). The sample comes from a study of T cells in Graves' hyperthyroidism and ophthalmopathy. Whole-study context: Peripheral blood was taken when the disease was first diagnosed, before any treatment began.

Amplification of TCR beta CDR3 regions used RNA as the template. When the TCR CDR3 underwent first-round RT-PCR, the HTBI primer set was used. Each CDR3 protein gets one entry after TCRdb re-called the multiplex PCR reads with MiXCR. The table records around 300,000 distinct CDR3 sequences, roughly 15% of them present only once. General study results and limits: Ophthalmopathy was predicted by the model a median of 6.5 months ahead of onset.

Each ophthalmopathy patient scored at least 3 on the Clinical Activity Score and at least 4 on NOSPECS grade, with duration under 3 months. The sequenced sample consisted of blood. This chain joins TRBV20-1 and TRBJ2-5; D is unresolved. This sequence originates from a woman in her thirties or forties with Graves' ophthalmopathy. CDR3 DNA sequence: TGCAGTGCTAGACGTCCACCCCAAGGGACCCAGTACTTC. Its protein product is CSARRPPQGTQYF.